Listed below are T cell receptor beta chains from one sample, sequenced in a study of blood T cell repertoires in COVID-19. TCRdb keeps only in-frame clones here, not all; method: immunoSEQ multiplex PCR. The table shows roughly 260,000 clones, with roughly 88% occurring only once. The sequencing sample was made of PBMCs or T cells enriched from blood (not recorded which). The receptors were sampled from a woman aged 45-60 years who had recovered from COVID-19. Each CDR3 is given with its conserved first and last residue. Where a row states a size, it is once, few, many or the class of an expanded clone; other rows omit it.

v_gene,abundance,j_gene,len,CDR3aa
TRBV2,-,TRBJ1-2,14,CASSYVTGPGGYTF
TRBV5-6,-,TRBJ1-6,15,CASSSRDRDHSPLHF
TRBV28,-,TRBJ2-2,13,CASSPPDTGELFF
TRBV16,many,TRBJ1-2,16,CASSGSAQLESYGYTF
TRBV4-1,-,TRBJ2-1,16,CASSRGGSGEYNEQFF
TRBV5-1,-,TRBJ1-5,14,CASSFKGGNQPQHF
TRBV3-1/TRBV3-2,-,TRBJ2-1,16,CASSQTLADSYNEQFF
TRBV5-1,-,TRBJ2-7,16,CASSSKLAGGPSEQYF
TRBV27,-,TRBJ1-4,14,CASSLQGAGEKLFF
TRBV9,few,TRBJ1-1,15,CASSPPRAGRAEAFF
TRBV3-1/TRBV3-2,-,TRBJ2-5,14,CASSQGVGEETQYF
TRBV9,-,TRBJ2-7,15,CASSPGQGAGSEQYF
TRBV19,-,TRBJ1-5,17,CASTDPTGVYSNQPQHF
TRBV10-3,-,TRBJ1-2,16,CAISEPNLQGSHGYTF
TRBV15,few,TRBJ2-3,15,CATSRETRGTDTQYF
TRBV5-1,-,TRBJ1-5,15,CASSLGVAGNQPQHF
TRBV7-9,-,TRBJ2-1,15,CASSLAGTLYNEQFF
TRBV7-9,-,TRBJ1-1,18,CASSPVDRGLRRATEAFF
TRBV7-9,-,TRBJ1-6,16,CASSLVDLALESALHF
TRBV11-2,-,TRBJ1-3,17,CASSSSGTPFRGNTIYF
TRBV28,-,TRBJ1-1,13,CASSLRQGTEAFF
TRBV28,-,TRBJ1-3,14,CASSRDRERNTIYF
TRBV10-1,-,TRBJ2-5,14,CASSESGGWETQYF
TRBV28,-,TRBJ2-7,13,CASSLGLAYEQYF
TRBV2,-,TRBJ1-5,15,CASSEGQLSNQPQHF
TRBV27,-,TRBJ2-7,15,CASSRAQGGTYEQYF
TRBV2,once,TRBJ2-5,14,CASSLGTTQETQYF
TRBV10-3,-,TRBJ2-1,13,CAISEFGSRGQFF
TRBV28,-,TRBJ1-2,13,CASSLGQSYGYTF
TRBV29-1,-,TRBJ2-5,12,CSVDSSVRTQYF
TRBV5-4,-,TRBJ2-2,14,CASSLAGAPGELFF
TRBV28,-,TRBJ2-6,15,CASRPTGSGANVLTF
TRBV20-1,once,TRBJ1-1,11,CSADPYSEAFF
TRBV21-1,-,TRBJ1-2,15,CASSQQGVHNYGYTF
TRBV6-5,-,TRBJ1-5,15,CASSYSSGGNQPQHF
TRBV10-2,-,TRBJ2-1,13,CASSETGNDEQFF
TRBV9,-,TRBJ1-2,14,CASSLGTGAYGYTF
TRBV24-1,-,TRBJ2-1,16,CATSTISGSSYNEQFF
TRBV25-1,-,TRBJ1-2,12,CASRDFYYGYTF